Shown below are 10 T cell receptor beta chains from a single sample sequenced in a study of human T cells and chemical hapten exposure. Each CDR3 protein gets one entry after TCRdb re-called the RACE reads with MiXCR. Among around 120,000 distinct CDR3 sequences listed, roughly 13% were seen once. Time point here: patch test 1, 2 weeks after DPC sensitization. As for treatment: therapeutic diphenylcyclopropenone sensitization with weekly scalp DPC. The sequencing used whole blood, collected in connection with sensitization to the hapten diphenylcyclopropenone (DPC). These receptor sequences come from a man younger than 35 with alopecia areata. Some clones in this sample may be carry-over from other donors' samples.

The chain is built from TRBV20-1 and TRBJ2-3; D gene ambiguous. The CDR3 spans 13 residues. V shed 7 bases and J shed 4 bases, with 15 bases lying between them. CDR1 is DFQATT and CDR2 is SNEGSKA in the germline V gene (reference sequence). The DNA of the CDR3 is TGCAGTGGGGCCCCCCCGGTGGCAGATACGCAGTATTTT. Protein: CSGAPPVADTQYF.

This clonotype showed up just a few times. J is TRBJ2-5 and V is TRBV29-1; tentatively, D is TRBD2 (5 bases). Germline CDR1 is SQVTM and CDR2 is ANQGSEA. The CDR3 covers 12 residues. The V and J ends lost 7 bases and 3 bases respectively, with 12 bases between them. The CDR3 coding sequence is TGCAGCGCCCGACGGGGAGAAGAGACCCAGTACTTC. Protein product: CSARRGEETQYF.

The chain joins TRBV11-1 to TRBJ1-2, with 7 bases that match TRBD1. This CDR3 is built from 14 residues. Germline V CDR1 and CDR2: SGHAT, FQDESV (reference sequence). V lost 4 bases and J lost 5; bases outside the gene matches: 7. The CDR3 here is CASSSPDRVYGYTF. The DNA of the CDR3 is TGTGCCAGCAGCTCGCCTGACAGGGTGTATGGCTACACCTTC.

This clonotype was picked up a small number of times. This sequence joins TRBV9 and TRBJ2-2; D possibly corresponds to TRBD2 (5 bases). This CDR3 spans 15 amino acids. The germline CDR1 and CDR2 sequences are SGDLS and YYNGEE. V shed 0 bases and J shed 4 bases, with 10 bases lying between them. The CDR3: CASSVEPGSTGELFF. The CDR3 region has the DNA TGTGCCAGCAGCGTAGAGCCGGGGTCCACCGGGGAGCTGTTTTTT.

The chain recombines TRBV7-3 with TRBJ2-7; D perhaps matches TRBD1 (6 bases). V lost 7 bases, J lost 3 bases, and 22 bases lay in between. The CDR3 spans 16 residues. Germline lookup yields CDR1 SGHTA and CDR2 FQGTGA. The CDR3 bases are TGTGCCAGCACCGGAACCCACAGGGCAGGGAACTACGAGCAGTACGTC. Residues: CASTGTHRAGNYEQYV.

This clonotype was found many times. The V and J genes are TRBV3-1 and TRBJ1-1; D perhaps matches TRBD1 (5 bases). The V gene's germline CDR1 is LGHDT and CDR2 YNNKEL (reference sequence). Trimming left V 1 base short and J 4 bases short, with 13 bases between. There are 15 residues in the CDR3. CDR3 nucleotide sequence: TGTGCCAGCAGCCAAGTTCCAGGGTTTGGCACTGAAGCTTTCTTT. As protein: CASSQVPGFGTEAFF.

This clonotype showed up just a few times. The chain recombines TRBV5-1 with TRBJ2-5; 7 bases align to TRBD1. Unmatched junction bases numbered 0, after V lost 0 bases and J lost 1 base. The germline gives CDR1 SGHRS, CDR2 YFSETQ. The CDR3 consists of 14 residues. The CDR3 DNA follows: TGCGCCAGCAGCTTGGGGACAGGCCAAGAGACCCAGTACTTC. Protein sequence: CASSLGTGQETQYF.

This clonotype was seen more than once but under ten times. This sequence joins TRBV9 and TRBJ2-4; 8 bases map to TRBD1. V shed 3 bases and J 0 bases; nucleotides not matched to a gene: 14. The CDR3 contains 19 residues. Germline V lookup: CDR1 SGDLS, CDR2 YYNGEE. The DNA of the CDR3 is TGTGCCAGCAGCGATACGGACAGGGAGGTTGGTCCAGCCAAAAACATTCAGTACTTC. The encoded protein is CASSDTDREVGPAKNIQYF. Based on the CDR3 plus reference TRBV9 and TRBJ2-4, the full variable domain is DSGVTQTPKHLITATGQRVTLRCSPRSGDLSVYWYQQSLDQGLQFLIQYYNGEERAKGNILERFSAQQFPDLHSELNLSSLELGDSALYFCASSDTDREVGPAKNIQYFGAGTRLSVL.

This clonotype was counted many times. The rearrangement joins TRBV28 to TRBJ2-2; D unresolved. Germline V CDR1 and CDR2: MDHEN, SYDVKM. This CDR3 is 14 amino acids long. V lost 0 bases and J 5 bases, leaving 7 bases between the germline ends. This CDR3 is CASSLWAGTGELFF. The CDR3, as DNA: TGTGCCAGCAGTTTATGGGCCGGTACCGGGGAGCTGTTTTTT.

Many counts were recorded for this clonotype. This chain uses TRBV10-3 with TRBJ2-1, with TRBD2 matching over 8 bases. V lost 11 bases and J lost 9; bases outside the gene matches: 12. CDR1 ENHRY and CDR2 SYGVKD come from the germline V gene. This CDR3 comprises 13 residues. CDR3 amino acids: CAAKGSGGSEQFF. The CDR3, as DNA: TGTGCCGCCAAGGGCAGCGGGGGTAGTGAGCAGTTCTTC.